Listed below are T cell receptor beta chains from one sample, sequenced in a study of Ad26.COV2.S vaccination and SARS-CoV-2 variants. Repertoires were generated with immunoSEQ multiplex PCR, while TCRdb's copy carries only in-frame clones and drops some. The table lists about 320,000 clones, around 85% of them singletons. The material sequenced was peripheral blood, taken in a trial of Ad26.COV2.S vaccine versus placebo. The receptors here all came from a person aged 18-60 years who received the Ad26.COV2.S COVID-19 vaccine or a placebo. Each CDR3 is given with its conserved first and last residue. The D gene is left open where the match is weak. Clone size is stated in some rows and not others, as once, few, many or a class when expanded.

J gene	clone size	V gene	D gene	CDR3 protein	CDR3 DNA
TRBJ1-1	.	TRBV18	.	CASSPADRRTEAFF	TGTGCCAGCTCACCGGCAGACAGGCGCACTGAAGCTTTCTTT
TRBJ1-6	.	TRBV19	TRBD1	CASSGLGQGHSPLHF	TGTGCCAGTAGTGGCCTGGGACAGGGGCATTCACCCCTCCACTTT
TRBJ1-2	.	TRBV6-5	TRBD1	CASSLTGTAHGYTF	TGTGCCAGCAGTCTTACCGGGACAGCCCATGGCTACACCTTC
TRBJ2-7	once	TRBV27	TRBD1	CASSKIGPGQGYEQYF	TGTGCCAGCAGCAAAATAGGACCGGGACAGGGGTACGAGCAGTACTTC
TRBJ2-5	.	TRBV19	.	CASSIGALSQETQYF	TGTGCCAGTAGTATTGGAGCCCTATCCCAAGAGACCCAGTACTTC
TRBJ2-7	.	TRBV12-3/TRBV12-4	TRBD1	CASRLQGAMEQYF	TGTGCCAGCAGGCTTCAGGGGGCCATGGAGCAGTACTTC
TRBJ2-1	.	TRBV2	TRBD2	CASNLAGGLRAYNEQFF	TGTGCCAGCAATCTAGCGGGGGGGCTTAGAGCCTACAATGAGCAGTTCTTC
TRBJ2-6	.	TRBV5-1	TRBD1	CASRNRGPGANVLTF	TGCGCCAGCAGGAACAGGGGGCCTGGGGCCAACGTCCTGACTTTC
TRBJ1-2	.	TRBV20-1	TRBD1	CSAPRQGGYTF	TGCAGTGCTCCCCGACAGGGTGGCTACACCTTC
TRBJ2-7	.	TRBV10-1	TRBD1	CARAYLGQSYEQYF	TGCGCCAGGGCCTACCTGGGACAGAGCTACGAGCAGTACTTC
TRBJ2-3	.	TRBV3-1/TRBV3-2	TRBD2	CASSHNGWGRGARDTQYF	TGTGCCAGCAGCCATAACGGTTGGGGGCGGGGGGCCCGAGATACGCAGTATTTT
TRBJ1-1	.	TRBV5-1	.	CASKRAPTNTEAFF	TGCGCCAGCAAAAGAGCGCCAACGAACACTGAAGCTTTCTTT
TRBJ1-4	.	TRBV11-1	.	CASSPGRFTTNEKLFF	TGTGCCAGCAGCCCAGGACGGTTTACAACTAATGAAAAACTGTTTTTT
TRBJ2-7	.	TRBV5-1	TRBD1	CASTPRGQVRPSEQYF	TGCGCCAGCACCCCGAGGGGACAGGTCCGTCCGTCCGAGCAGTACTTC
TRBJ2-3	.	TRBV5-1	TRBD1	CASRSGTGTTDTQYF	TGCGCCAGCAGGTCCGGGACAGGGACTACAGATACGCAGTATTTT
TRBJ2-2	.	TRBV19	.	CATKRRAGTGELFF	TGTGCCACCAAAAGACGTGCCGGCACCGGGGAGCTGTTTTTT
TRBJ2-3	.	TRBV9	TRBD2	CASSVGRGLASGTQYF	TGTGCCAGCAGCGTAGGCAGGGGACTAGCCTCGGGTACGCAGTATTTT
TRBJ2-5	once	TRBV4-2	TRBD2	CASSQGLAEETQYF	TGTGCCAGCAGCCAGGGACTAGCTGAAGAGACCCAGTACTTC
TRBJ2-3	.	TRBV11-2	TRBD1	CASSFNRGRGTDTQYF	TGTGCCAGCAGCTTTAACAGGGGAAGGGGCACAGATACGCAGTATTTT
TRBJ1-5	.	TRBV28	.	CAIRGVNQPQHF	TGTGCCATCAGGGGTGTCAATCAGCCCCAGCATTTT
TRBJ1-4	.	TRBV21-1	.	CASSFHRGRWTNEKLFF	TGTGCCAGCAGCTTCCACAGGGGGCGATGGACTAATGAAAAACTGTTTTTT
TRBJ2-5	.	TRBV18	TRBD2	CASSAKTSGYQETQYF	TGTGCCAGCTCAGCGAAGACTAGCGGGTACCAAGAGACCCAGTACTTC
TRBJ1-6	.	TRBV2	.	CASEQDSPLHF	TGTGCCAGCGAACAGGATTCACCCCTCCACTTT
TRBJ1-6	.	TRBV3-1/TRBV3-2	.	CASSQDRGLGGSPLHF	TGTGCCAGCAGCCAAGATAGGGGCCTGGGAGGGTCACCCCTCCACTTT
TRBJ1-2	.	TRBV6-5	.	CASRRQASNYGYTF	TGTGCCAGCAGACGACAGGCGTCTAACTATGGCTACACCTTC
TRBJ2-4	.	TRBV7-8	TRBD2	CASSLVVASGGSVAKNIQYF	TGTGCCAGCAGCTTAGTGGTGGCTAGCGGGGGATCTGTGGCCAAAAACATTCAGTACTTC
TRBJ1-1	.	TRBV11-2	.	CASSLGPPINTEAFF	TGTGCCAGCAGCTTAGGCCCTCCGATTAACACTGAAGCTTTCTTT
TRBJ1-6	.	TRBV13	.	CASSSTPSGGLSSYNSPLHF	TGTGCCAGCAGCTCCACCCCGTCGGGGGGCTTGAGCTCCTATAATTCACCCCTCCACTTT
TRBJ2-3	.	TRBV4-2	.	CASSPNPGPPSTDTQYF	TGTGCCAGCAGCCCAAACCCCGGTCCCCCTAGCACAGATACGCAGTATTTT
TRBJ1-2	many	TRBV7-9	.	CASSLGSTRQGGYTF	TGTGCCAGCAGCTTAGGGTCCACCCGGCAGGGTGGCTACACCTTC
TRBJ1-2	.	TRBV4-1	.	CASSQGLNYGYTF	TGCGCCAGCAGCCAGGGGCTGAACTATGGCTACACCTTC
TRBJ1-6	.	TRBV19	.	CASSHGISYNSPLHF	TGTGCCAGTAGTCACGGGATCTCCTATAATTCACCCCTCCACTTT
TRBJ2-2	.	TRBV15	TRBD1	CATSGGRDRVFAGELFF	TGTGCCACCAGCGGAGGCCGGGACAGGGTTTTCGCCGGGGAGCTGTTTTTT
TRBJ1-6	.	TRBV6-5	.	CASKSMDSPLHF	TGTGCCAGCAAGAGTATGGATTCACCCCTCCACTTT
TRBJ1-1	.	TRBV29-1	.	CSVDGGDRTEAFF	TGCAGCGTTGACGGGGGGGATCGGACTGAAGCTTTCTTT
TRBJ2-2	.	TRBV5-4	TRBD1	CASSLRTGGAGTGELFF	TGTGCCAGCAGCCTCCGAACAGGGGGCGCGGGTACCGGGGAGCTGTTTTTT
TRBJ1-5	.	TRBV6-5	.	CASTGSNQPQHF	TGTGCCAGCACGGGAAGCAATCAGCCCCAGCATTTT
TRBJ1-2	.	TRBV19	.	CASSIQASWGYTF	TGTGCCAGTAGTATACAGGCTTCTTGGGGCTACACCTTC
TRBJ1-3	.	TRBV25-1	.	CASSGYSGNTIYF	TGTGCCAGCAGTGGTTACTCTGGAAACACCATATATTTT
TRBJ1-1	.	TRBV9	TRBD1	CASSIGQGAGNTEAFF	TGTGCCAGCAGTATTGGACAGGGGGCAGGGAACACTGAAGCTTTCTTT
TRBJ2-2	.	TRBV5-4	.	CASSPDQRNTGELFF	TGTGCCAGCAGCCCAGACCAAAGGAACACCGGGGAGCTGTTTTTT
TRBJ2-1	.	TRBV4-1	.	CASSPTFLEDEQFF	TGCGCCAGCAGCCCTACCTTTCTGGAGGATGAGCAGTTCTTC
TRBJ1-2	once	TRBV18	TRBD1	CASSQSTTGGGSSYGYTF	TGTGCCAGCTCACAATCGACGACAGGGGGCGGCTCCAGCTATGGCTACACCTTC
TRBJ2-3	.	TRBV7-9	.	CASSLVVGVGETSTDTQYF	TGTGCCAGCAGCTTAGTGGTGGGGGTAGGAGAAACGAGCACAGATACGCAGTATTTT
TRBJ1-6	.	TRBV5-6	TRBD1	CASSQGGAYYNSPLHF	TGTGCCAGCAGCCAGGGGGGTGCCTACTATAATTCACCCCTCCACTTT
TRBJ1-1	.	TRBV7-8	.	CASSLRGRMNTEAFF	TGTGCCAGCAGCTTAAGGGGTCGTATGAACACTGAAGCTTTCTTT